The present T cell receptor (beta chain) was sequenced within a study of persistence of HIV-infected CD4 T cells. The study's findings and limits: TCRbeta richness was lower in CMV- and Gag-responding cells than in anti-CD3/anti-CD28-responding cells.

The libraries were made with immunoSEQ version 4 in survey mode. The protocol was immunoSEQ multiplex PCR, while the TCRdb copy is restricted to in-frame clones and leaves out a portion. Of roughly 28,000 clones in the sample, around 82% are singletons; the top ten hold about 0.8%. About this clone itself: Its antigen is currently unknown.

Stimulation used approximately 9.6 ug/mL lysate from CMV-infected fibroblasts. CD40L/CD69 double-negative CD45RO-high memory CD4+ T cells were collected. Donors had CD4+ T cell counts above 400 cells/uL and were CMV-seropositive. CD8-depleted PBMCs were stimulated 15 to 20 hours with anti-CD28/CD49d costimulation, CD40-blocking antibody and enfuvirtide. This CDR3 spans 15 amino acids. Trimming removed 1 base from V and 5 bases from J; junction bases left unmatched: 4. Germline CDR1 reads SEHNR; CDR2 reads FQNEAQ (reference sequence). This chain connects TRBV7-9 to TRBJ1-1; the match to TRBD1 covers 10 bases. The material was CD4+ T cells sorted from PBMCs after approximately 19-hour stimulation, obtained from a patient who received antiretroviral therapy. The receptor comes from an adult woman with HIV who was CMV-seropositive. CDR3 nucleotides: TGTGCCAGCAGCTTAGGCGGGACAGGGGAGACTGAAGCTTTCTTT. Amino acids: CASSLGGTGETEAFF. The full variable domain, its missing parts supplied by reference TRBV7-9 and TRBJ1-1, is DTGVSQNPRHKITKRGQNVTFRCDPISEHNRLYWYRQTLGQGPEFLTYFQNEAQLEKSRLLSDRFSAERPKGSFSTLEIQRTEQGDSAMYLCASSLGGTGETEAFFGQGTRLTVV.